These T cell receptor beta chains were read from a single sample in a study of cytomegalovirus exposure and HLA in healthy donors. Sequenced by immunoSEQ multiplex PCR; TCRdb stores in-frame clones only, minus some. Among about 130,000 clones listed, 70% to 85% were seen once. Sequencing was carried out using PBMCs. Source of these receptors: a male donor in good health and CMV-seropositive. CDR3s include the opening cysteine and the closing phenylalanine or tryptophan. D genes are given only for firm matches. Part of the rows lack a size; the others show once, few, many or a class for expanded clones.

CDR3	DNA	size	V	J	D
CASGFGAGSYNEQFF	TGTGCTAGTGGTTTTGGAGCCGGGTCCTACAATGAGCAGTTCTTC	.	TRBV12-5	TRBJ2-1	.
CASSPRLAGGYNEQFF	TGTGCCAGCAGCCCGAGACTAGCGGGAGGTTACAATGAGCAGTTCTTC	.	TRBV9	TRBJ2-1	TRBD2
CASSLGQGETQYF	TGCGCCAGCAGCTTGGGGCAGGGAGAGACCCAGTACTTC	.	TRBV5-1	TRBJ2-5	.
CASSMGQGAGNQPQHF	TGTGCCAGTAGTATGGGACAGGGGGCGGGCAATCAGCCCCAGCATTTT	.	TRBV19	TRBJ1-5	TRBD1
CASSFGTGSTQPQHF	TGTGCCAGCAGCTTTGGGACAGGGTCGACTCAGCCCCAGCATTTT	.	TRBV5-4	TRBJ1-5	TRBD1
CASSYSGSNQPQHF	TGTGCCAGCAGTTACAGTGGCAGCAATCAGCCCCAGCATTTT	.	TRBV6-5	TRBJ1-5	.
CASSPLGLLASSYNEQFF	TGCGCCAGCAGCCCGCTCGGCCTCCTAGCGAGCTCCTACAATGAGCAGTTCTTC	.	TRBV5-1	TRBJ2-1	.
CASSLDRTPNTEAFF	TGTGCCAGCAGTCTGGACAGGACCCCGAACACTGAAGCTTTCTTT	.	TRBV28	TRBJ1-1	TRBD1
CASREWGAGDLNTEAFF	TGTGCCAGCAGGGAGTGGGGGGCGGGAGACTTGAACACTGAAGCTTTCTTT	few	TRBV2	TRBJ1-1	.
CASSMFLRDSLYNEQFF	TGTGCCAGTAGTATGTTTCTTCGGGACAGCCTTTACAATGAGCAGTTCTTC	once	TRBV19	TRBJ2-1	TRBD1
CASGLPAGGPYNEQFF	TGTGCTAGTGGTTTGCCAGCGGGAGGGCCCTACAATGAGCAGTTCTTC	.	TRBV12-5	TRBJ2-1	TRBD2
CASSTTGGGYEQYF	TGCGCCAGCAGCACGACAGGGGGCGGGTACGAGCAGTACTTC	.	TRBV5-1	TRBJ2-7	TRBD1
CASSNWGVTEAFF	TGTGCCAGCAGCAATTGGGGGGTTACTGAAGCTTTCTTT	once	TRBV6-5	TRBJ1-1	.
CASRTSGRPETQYF	TGTGCCAGCCGTACTAGCGGGAGGCCAGAGACCCAGTACTTC	few	TRBV28	TRBJ2-5	TRBD2
CASSVAVDTGELFF	TGTGCCAGCAGCGTAGCTGTCGACACCGGGGAGCTGTTTTTT	.	TRBV9	TRBJ2-2	.
CASSAGGWTETQYF	TGTGCCAGCAGCGCAGGGGGCTGGACAGAGACCCAGTACTTC	.	TRBV28	TRBJ2-5	TRBD1
CASNPPRGHNYEQYF	TGTGCCAGCAATCCCCCACGAGGACATAACTACGAGCAGTACTTC	.	TRBV2	TRBJ2-7	.
CASSKQAGGRITDTQYF	TGTGCCAGCAGCAAACAGGCGGGAGGTAGGATTACAGATACGCAGTATTTT	.	TRBV7-6	TRBJ2-3	TRBD2
CASSSDTFPSSPLHF	TGTGCCAGCAGCTCAGACACCTTCCCCAGTTCACCCCTCCACTTT	.	TRBV5-6	TRBJ1-6	.
CASRPGTDYEQYF	TGTGCCAGCAGACCTGGGACAGACTACGAGCAGTACTTC	once	TRBV28	TRBJ2-7	TRBD1
CASSADRGNQPQHF	TGTGCCAGTAGTGCGGACAGGGGCAATCAGCCCCAGCATTTT	.	TRBV19	TRBJ1-5	TRBD1
CASSLEVGTEAFF	TGTGCCAGCAGCTTGGAAGTCGGCACTGAAGCTTTCTTT	.	TRBV5-6	TRBJ1-1	.
CASSPGKRLAGDEQFF	TGTGCCAGCTCACCAGGTAAACGGCTAGCGGGCGATGAGCAGTTCTTC	.	TRBV18	TRBJ2-1	TRBD2
CASSLGQYQETQYF	TGTGCCAGCAGCTTAGGGCAGTACCAAGAGACCCAGTACTTC	.	TRBV11-1	TRBJ2-5	.
CASSPLAGRETQYF	TGTGCCAGCAGTCCCCTAGCGGGACGAGAGACCCAGTACTTC	.	TRBV11-2	TRBJ2-5	TRBD2
CASSLAPPLAGAGEQFF	TGTGCCAGCAGCTTAGCCCCTCCTCTAGCGGGGGCCGGGGAGCAGTTCTTC	few	TRBV7-2	TRBJ2-1	TRBD2
CASSETPPSTDTQYF	TGTGCCAGCAGTGAGACACCACCTAGCACAGATACGCAGTATTTT	.	TRBV25-1	TRBJ2-3	.
CATSGGLYNSPLHF	TGTGCCACCTCGGGTGGCCTATATAATTCACCCCTCCACTTT	.	TRBV5-4	TRBJ1-6	.
CASSSPDGLAGESYEQYF	TGTGCCAGCAGCTCCCCGGACGGACTAGCGGGAGAGTCCTACGAGCAGTACTTC	.	TRBV7-2	TRBJ2-7	TRBD2
CASRRDLNEKLFF	TGTGCCAGCAGACGGGACTTAAATGAAAAACTGTTTTTT	.	TRBV6-6	TRBJ1-4	.
CASERGGRADTQYF	TGCGCCAGCGAGCGGGGGGGCCGGGCAGATACGCAGTATTTT	few	TRBV5-1	TRBJ2-3	TRBD2
CASSYPGRTGEQYF	TGTGCCAGCAGTTACCCTGGTAGAACTGGCGAGCAGTACTTC	few	TRBV6-5	TRBJ2-7	.
CASSPSRLASFYNEQFF	TGTGCCAGCAGTCCCTCTCGATTAGCCTCGTTTTACAATGAGCAGTTCTTC	.	TRBV27	TRBJ2-1	.
CASRGTSGKGEQYF	TGTGCCAGCAGGGGGACTAGCGGAAAGGGCGAGCAGTACTTC	.	TRBV2	TRBJ2-7	TRBD2
CASSPQTGLNTEAFF	TGCGCCAGCAGCCCCCAGACAGGGCTCAACACCGAAGCTTTCTTT	once	TRBV23-1	TRBJ1-1	TRBD1
CASSFGSSTEAFF	TGTGCCAGCAGCTTCGGGTCCAGCACTGAAGCTTTCTTT	once	TRBV7-9	TRBJ1-1	.
CASSPPYRDYEQYF	TGTGCCAGCTCACCACCCTACAGGGACTACGAGCAGTACTTC	.	TRBV18	TRBJ2-7	.
CASSFGLAGANEQFF	TGCGCCAGCAGCTTTGGACTAGCGGGAGCTAATGAGCAGTTCTTC	.	TRBV5-1	TRBJ2-1	TRBD2
CSLFGTSIPNTQYF	TGCAGCCTCTTCGGGACTAGCATTCCTAATACGCAGTATTTT	.	TRBV29-1	TRBJ2-3	TRBD2
CASSSLPTGSSGNTIYF	TGCGCCAGCAGCTCATTACCGACAGGGAGCTCTGGAAACACCATATATTTT	.	TRBV5-1	TRBJ1-3	TRBD1
CAISEGRGRETQYF	TGTGCCATCAGTGAGGGCAGGGGGCGAGAGACCCAGTACTTC	.	TRBV10-3	TRBJ2-5	TRBD1
CASSYDRGPLGRKYF	TGTGCCAGCAGCTACGACAGGGGTCCCCTAGGACGGAAGTACTTC	.	TRBV14	TRBJ2-7	TRBD1
CASIGDNEQFF	TGCGCCAGCATCGGGGATAATGAGCAGTTCTTC	.	TRBV10-2	TRBJ2-1	.
CASSLLPPKEVGEQYF	TGCGCCAGCAGCTTGCTACCACCTAAGGAGGTAGGGGAGCAGTACTTC	.	TRBV5-1	TRBJ2-7	.
CASSVGGHGNEKLFF	TGTGCCAGCAGCGTAGGAGGACACGGAAATGAAAAACTGTTTTTT	.	TRBV9	TRBJ1-4	.
CASSLRGLSYNSPLHF	TGTGCCAGCAGTTTGAGGGGGCTCTCCTATAATTCACCCCTCCACTTT	.	TRBV27	TRBJ1-6	TRBD1